Sequencing of this T cell receptor (beta chain) was carried out in a study of cytomegalovirus exposure and HLA in healthy donors. Trimming took 7 bases from V and 0 from J, leaving 16 bases between them. The CDR3 is 16 residues long. Per the germline V gene, CDR1 is MDHEN and CDR2 is SYDVKM. PCR primers comprised 60 Vbeta and 13 Jbeta primers. The protocol was immunoSEQ multiplex PCR, while the TCRdb copy is restricted to in-frame clones and leaves out a portion. The table includes about 110,000 clones, 81% detected once. Sequences were obtained from PBMCs. The receptor comes from a woman younger than 45 in good health and CMV-seronegative. The chain recombines TRBV28 with TRBJ2-1; D is possibly TRBD2 (6 bases). CDR3 DNA sequence: TGTGCCAGCACCCCCTTGGCGGGAAACTCCTACAATGAGCAGTTCTTC. This encodes CASTPLAGNSYNEQFF.